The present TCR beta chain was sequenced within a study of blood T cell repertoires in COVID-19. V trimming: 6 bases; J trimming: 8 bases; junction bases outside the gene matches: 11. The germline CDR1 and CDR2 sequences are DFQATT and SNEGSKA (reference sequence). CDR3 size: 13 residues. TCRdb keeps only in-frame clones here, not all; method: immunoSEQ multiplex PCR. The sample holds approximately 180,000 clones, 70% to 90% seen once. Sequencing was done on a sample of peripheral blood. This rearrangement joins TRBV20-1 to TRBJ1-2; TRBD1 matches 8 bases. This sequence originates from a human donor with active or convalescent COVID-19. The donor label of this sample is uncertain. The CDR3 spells CSASGQGLFGYTF. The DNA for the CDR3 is TGCAGTGCAAGTGGACAGGGCCTTTTCGGCTACACCTTC.